This TCR beta chain was identified in a study of CD8 T cells in Susac syndrome. Study findings and constraints: TCR sequencing and HLA analysis covered a relatively small number of individuals.

Notes on this clonotype: What it recognizes is unknown.

The V gene's germline CDR1 is MNHEY and CDR2 SMNVEV (reference sequence). This CDR3 contains 15 residues. The trim removed 6 bases at V and 6 bases at J, leaving 14 bases unmatched. As controls, healthy donors matched for age and sex were used. Both CD4+ and CD8+ T cells were negatively isolated, and TEMRA cells underwent FACS enrichment. With random hexamers, roughly 0.5 to 1 ug RNA was reverse transcribed. With immunoSEQ multiplex PCR, TCR beta CDR3 was amplified across 54 Vbeta and 13 Jbeta. TCRdb called the immunoSEQ multiplex PCR reads again in MiXCR, with one record for every CDR3 protein. Among about 200,000 distinct CDR3 sequences listed, 85% to 95% were seen once.

The genes are TRBV27 and TRBJ2-7; 7 bases align to TRBD1. This TCR was sampled from a human donor in good health. Sequencing used CD4+ T cells from PBMCs. CDR3 sequence: CASRPMIQGFGEQYF. CDR3 bases: TGTGCCAGCAGACCAATGATACAGGGGTTCGGCGAGCAGTACTTC.